Shown below are 2 T cell receptor beta chains from a single sample sequenced in a study of T cell changes during pregnancy in multiple sclerosis. Libraries were prepared by immunoSEQ multiplex PCR; TCRdb keeps only in-frame clonotypes and omits some of them. Here the sample spans 70,000 to 75,000 clones, approximately 86% being singletons. This sample comprised peripheral blood, obtained before pregnancy. The receptor source for this set is a female donor with multiple sclerosis, enrolled in a pregnancy study.

This chain links TRBV11-2 with TRBJ2-7, with D unclear. The CDR3 covers 11 residues. Trimming left V 8 bases short and J 3 bases short, with 8 bases between. CDR1 SGHAT and CDR2 FQNNGV come from the germline V gene. This chain's CDR3 is CASQRGYEQYF. The CDR3 region has the DNA TGTGCCAGCCAGCGAGGCTACGAGCAGTACTTC. The variable domain in full, completed from reference TRBV11-2 and TRBJ2-7, reads EAGVAQSPRYKIIEKRQSVAFWCNPISGHATLYWYQQILGQGPKLLIQFQNNGVVDDSQLPKDRFSAERLKGVDSTLKIQPAKLEDSAVYLCASQRGYEQYFGPGTRLTVT.

V usage is TRBV7-9 and J usage is TRBJ1-1, with D hard to call. The CDR3 has 12 amino acids. The V gene's germline CDR1 is SEHNR and CDR2 FQNEAQ (reference sequence). Trimming stripped 2 bases from V and 4 bases from J, with 5 bases between. The CDR3 sequence: CASSLRATEAFF. The CDR3 bases are TGTGCCAGCAGCTTAAGAGCCACTGAAGCTTTCTTT.